This T cell receptor (beta chain) was recorded in a study of T cell changes during pregnancy in multiple sclerosis. Libraries were prepared by immunoSEQ multiplex PCR; TCRdb keeps only in-frame clonotypes and omits some of them. The sample has around 30,000 clones; roughly 89% are singletons. This CDR3 is built from 16 residues. Germline assignment: CDR1 SGHTA and CDR2 FQGTGA. J lost 4 bases, V lost 0 bases, and 4 bases had no gene match. This chain joins TRBV7-3 and TRBJ2-2, with 8 bases lining up with TRBD2. This receptor was taken from a female donor with multiple sclerosis, enrolled in a pregnancy study. The specimen comprised CD8+ T cells from peripheral blood mononuclear cells, sampled in the third trimester of pregnancy. DNA for the CDR3: TGTGCCAGCAGCTTAACGTACAGCGGGGGCACCGGGGAGCTGTTTTTT. Translating it yields CASSLTYSGGTGELFF.